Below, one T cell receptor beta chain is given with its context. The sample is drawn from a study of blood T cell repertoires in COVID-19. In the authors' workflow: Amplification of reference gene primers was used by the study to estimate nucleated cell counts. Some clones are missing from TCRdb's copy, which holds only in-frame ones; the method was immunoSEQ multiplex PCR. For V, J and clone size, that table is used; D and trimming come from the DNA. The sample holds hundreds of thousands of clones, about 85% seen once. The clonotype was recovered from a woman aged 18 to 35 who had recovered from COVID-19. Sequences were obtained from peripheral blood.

CDR3 in amino acids: CASSLKFSASSYNEQFF. CDR3 nucleotides: TGTGCCAGCAGCTTAAAGTTTAGCGCAAGCTCCTACAATGAGCAGTTCTTC. The rearrangement joins TRBV7-2 to TRBJ2-1; TRBD2 is a possible D gene (5 bases). CDR1 is SGHTA, CDR2 FQGNSA, per germline. V was shortened by 2 bases and J by 0 bases, with 14 bases between the two germline ends. The CDR3 length is 17 residues. The variable domain in full, with the rest retrieved from reference TRBV7-2 and TRBJ2-1, is GAGVSQSPSNKVTEKGKDVELRCDPISGHTALYWYRQSLGQGLEFLIYFQGNSAPDKSGLPSDRFSAERTGGSVSTLTIQRTQQEDSAVYLCASSLKFSASSYNEQFFGPGTRLTVL.